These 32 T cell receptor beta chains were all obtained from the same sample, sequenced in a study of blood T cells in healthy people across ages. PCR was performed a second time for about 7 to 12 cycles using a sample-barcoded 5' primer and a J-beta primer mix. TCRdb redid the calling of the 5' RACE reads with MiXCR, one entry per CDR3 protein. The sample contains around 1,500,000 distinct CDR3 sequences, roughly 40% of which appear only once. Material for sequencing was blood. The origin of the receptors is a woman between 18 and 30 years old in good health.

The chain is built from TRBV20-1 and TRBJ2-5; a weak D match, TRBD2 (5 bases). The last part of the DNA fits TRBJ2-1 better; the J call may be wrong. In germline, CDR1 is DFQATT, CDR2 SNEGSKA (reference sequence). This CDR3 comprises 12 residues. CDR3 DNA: TGCAGTGCCCCTACCGGGATCGAGACCCAGTTCTTC. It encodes CSAPTGIETQFF.

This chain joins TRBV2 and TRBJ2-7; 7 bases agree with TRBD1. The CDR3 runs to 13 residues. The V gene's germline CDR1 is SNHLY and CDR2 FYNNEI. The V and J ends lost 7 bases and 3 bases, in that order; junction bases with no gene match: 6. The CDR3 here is CASIQGLYYEQYF. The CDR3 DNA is TGTGCCAGCATACAGGGGTTATACTACGAGCAGTACTTC.

Here the CDR3 reads CASSLGTTNYNEQFF. CDR3 coding DNA: TGTGCCAGCAGCCTCGGGACTACCAACTACAATGAGCAGTTCTTC. The V gene is TRBV3-1, the J gene TRBJ2-1; 7 nucleotides align to TRBD2. The CDR3 has 15 amino acids. J was trimmed by 3 bases and V by 4 bases; bases with no gene match: 6. In germline, CDR1 is LGHDT, CDR2 YNNKEL (reference sequence).

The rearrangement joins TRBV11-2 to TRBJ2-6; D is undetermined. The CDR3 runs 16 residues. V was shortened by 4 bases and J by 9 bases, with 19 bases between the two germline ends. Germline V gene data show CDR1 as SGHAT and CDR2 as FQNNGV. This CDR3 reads CASSSHSALIINVLTF. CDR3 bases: TGTGCCAGCAGCTCCCACAGTGCCCTCATAATCAACGTCCTGACTTTC.

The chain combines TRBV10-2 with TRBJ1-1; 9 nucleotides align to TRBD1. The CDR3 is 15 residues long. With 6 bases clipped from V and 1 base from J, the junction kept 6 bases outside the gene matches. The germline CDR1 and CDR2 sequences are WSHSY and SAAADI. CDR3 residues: CASRGTGIANTEAFF. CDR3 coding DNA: TGCGCCAGCAGAGGGACAGGGATAGCGAACACTGAAGCTTTCTTT.

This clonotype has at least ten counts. DNA for the CDR3: TGCGCCAGCAGCCAACCCTCGGCGGGACAAGAGACCCAGTACTTC. Translation gives CASSQPSAGQETQYF. The chain carries TRBV4-1 and TRBJ2-5, with a possible D match to TRBD2 (6 bases). Trimming took 2 bases from V and 2 from J, leaving 12 bases between them. CDR1 is MGHRA and CDR2 is YSYEKL in the germline V gene. This CDR3 comprises 15 residues.

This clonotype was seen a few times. CDR3 coding DNA: TGTGCCAGCAGTCCGAGGACTTTTCCCTACGAGCAGTACTTC. This sequence encodes CASSPRTFPYEQYF. The chain has TRBV11-2 and TRBJ2-4; D perhaps matches TRBD2 (5 bases). The end of the DNA fits TRBJ2-7 better, so the J call may be wrong. From germline, CDR1 is SGHAT and CDR2 FQNNGV. The CDR3 is 14 amino acids.

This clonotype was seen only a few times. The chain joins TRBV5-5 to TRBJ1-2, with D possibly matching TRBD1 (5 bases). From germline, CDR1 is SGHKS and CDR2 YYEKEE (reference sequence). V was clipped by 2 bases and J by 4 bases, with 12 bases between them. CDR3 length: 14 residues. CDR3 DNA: TGTGCCAGCAGCTTTACCGGGACTAGCTATGGCTACACCTTC. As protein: CASSFTGTSYGYTF.

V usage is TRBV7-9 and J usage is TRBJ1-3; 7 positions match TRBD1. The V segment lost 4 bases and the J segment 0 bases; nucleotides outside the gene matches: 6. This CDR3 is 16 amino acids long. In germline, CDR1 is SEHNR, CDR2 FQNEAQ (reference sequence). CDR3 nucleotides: TGTGCCAGCAGCTCCCGGGACAGCCTCTCTGGAAACACCATATATTTT. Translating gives CASSSRDSLSGNTIYF. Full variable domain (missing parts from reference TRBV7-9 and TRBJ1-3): DTGVSQNPRHKITKRGQNVTFRCDPISEHNRLYWYRQTLGQGPEFLTYFQNEAQLEKSRLLSDRFSAERPKGSFSTLEIQRTEQGDSAMYLCASSSRDSLSGNTIYFGEGSWLTVV.

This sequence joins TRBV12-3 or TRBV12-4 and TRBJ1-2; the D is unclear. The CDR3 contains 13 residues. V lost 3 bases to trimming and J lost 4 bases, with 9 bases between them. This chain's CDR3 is CASSFVAAYGYTF. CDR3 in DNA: TGTGCCAGCAGTTTTGTGGCAGCCTATGGCTACACCTTC.

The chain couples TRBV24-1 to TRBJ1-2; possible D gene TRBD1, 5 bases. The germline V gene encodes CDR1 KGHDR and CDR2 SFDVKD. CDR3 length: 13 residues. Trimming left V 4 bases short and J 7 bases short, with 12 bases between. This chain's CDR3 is CATSDRDVFGYTF. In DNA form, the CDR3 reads TGTGCCACCAGTGACAGGGACGTCTTTGGCTACACCTTC.

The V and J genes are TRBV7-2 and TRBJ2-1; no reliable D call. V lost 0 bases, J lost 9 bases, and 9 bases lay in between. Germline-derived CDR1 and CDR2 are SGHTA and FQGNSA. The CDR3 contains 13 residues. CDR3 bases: TGTGCCAGCAGCTTAGCGGGGTGGAGTGAGCAGTTCTTC. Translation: CASSLAGWSEQFF.

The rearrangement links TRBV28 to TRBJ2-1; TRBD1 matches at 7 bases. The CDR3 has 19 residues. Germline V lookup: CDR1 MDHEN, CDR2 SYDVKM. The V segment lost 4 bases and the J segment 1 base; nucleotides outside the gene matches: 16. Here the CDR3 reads CASSYTVTLPGQSYNEQFF. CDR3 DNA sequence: TGTGCCAGCAGTTACACCGTCACCCTACCGGGACAGTCCTACAATGAGCAGTTCTTC.

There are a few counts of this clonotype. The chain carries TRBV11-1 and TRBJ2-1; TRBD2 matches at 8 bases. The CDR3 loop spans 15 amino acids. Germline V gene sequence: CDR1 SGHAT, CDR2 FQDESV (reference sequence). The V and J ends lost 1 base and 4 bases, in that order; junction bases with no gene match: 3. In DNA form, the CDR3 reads TGTGCCAGCAGCTTAGAAGCGGGAGATTACAATGAGCAGTTCTTC. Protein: CASSLEAGDYNEQFF.

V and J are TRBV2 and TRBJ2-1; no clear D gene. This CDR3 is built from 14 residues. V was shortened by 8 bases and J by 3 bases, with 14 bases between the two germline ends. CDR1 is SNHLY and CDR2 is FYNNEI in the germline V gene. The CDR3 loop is CASGVDVDYNEQFF. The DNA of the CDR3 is TGTGCCAGCGGTGTCGATGTGGACTACAATGAGCAGTTCTTC.

CDR3 in amino acids: CSARVRTSGSRYNEQFF. The CDR3 DNA follows: TGCAGTGCTAGAGTGAGGACTAGCGGGAGTAGATACAATGAGCAGTTCTTC. The chain carries TRBV20-1 and TRBJ2-1; TRBD2 matches 13 bases. CDR1 DFQATT and CDR2 SNEGSKA come from the germline V gene (reference sequence). The CDR3 has 17 amino acids. V lost 1 base and J lost 4; bases outside the gene matches: 7.

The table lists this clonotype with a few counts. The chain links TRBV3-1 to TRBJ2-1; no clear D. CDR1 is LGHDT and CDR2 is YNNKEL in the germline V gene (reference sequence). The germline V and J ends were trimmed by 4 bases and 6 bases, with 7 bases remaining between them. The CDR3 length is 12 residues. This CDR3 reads CASSPFPNEQFF. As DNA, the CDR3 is TGTGCCAGCAGCCCCTTTCCCAATGAGCAGTTCTTC.

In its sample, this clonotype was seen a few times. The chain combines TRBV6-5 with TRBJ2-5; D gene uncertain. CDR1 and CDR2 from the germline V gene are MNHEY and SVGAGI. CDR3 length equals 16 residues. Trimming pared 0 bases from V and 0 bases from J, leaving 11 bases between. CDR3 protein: CASSYSRANYQETQYF. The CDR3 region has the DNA TGTGCCAGCAGTTACTCGAGAGCAAACTACCAAGAGACCCAGTACTTC.

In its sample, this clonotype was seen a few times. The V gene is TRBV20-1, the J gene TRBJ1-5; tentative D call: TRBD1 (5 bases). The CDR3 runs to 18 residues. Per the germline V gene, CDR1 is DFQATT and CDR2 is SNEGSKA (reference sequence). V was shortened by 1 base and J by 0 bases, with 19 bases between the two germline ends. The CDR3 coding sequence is TGCAGTGCTAGAGTCGGCAGGGCCCTTAAGTATAGCAATCAGCCCCAGCATTTT. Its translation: CSARVGRALKYSNQPQHF.

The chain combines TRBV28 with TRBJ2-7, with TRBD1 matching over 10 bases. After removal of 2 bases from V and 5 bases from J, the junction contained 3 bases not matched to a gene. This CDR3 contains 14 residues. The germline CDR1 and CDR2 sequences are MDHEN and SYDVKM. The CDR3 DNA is TGTGCCAGCAGTTTAGACAGGGGGCCTCACGAGCAGTACTTC. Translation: CASSLDRGPHEQYF.

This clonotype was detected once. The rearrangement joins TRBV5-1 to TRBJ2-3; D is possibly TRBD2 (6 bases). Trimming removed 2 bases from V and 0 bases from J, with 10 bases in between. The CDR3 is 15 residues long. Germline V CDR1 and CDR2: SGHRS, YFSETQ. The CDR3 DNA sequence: TGCGCCAGCAGCTTAATAGCGGTTAGCACAGATACGCAGTATTTT. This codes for CASSLIAVSTDTQYF. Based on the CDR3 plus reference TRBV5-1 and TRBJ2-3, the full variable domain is KAGVTQTPRYLIKTRGQQVTLSCSPISGHRSVSWYQQTPGQGLQFLFEYFSETQRNKGNFPGRFSGRQFSNSRSEMNVSTLELGDSALYLCASSLIAVSTDTQYFGPGTRLTVL.

In DNA, the CDR3 is TGTGCCAGCAGTTTCAGGGGGCCTAACTATGGCTACACCTTC. Its protein is CASSFRGPNYGYTF. The chain couples TRBV12-3 or TRBV12-4 to TRBJ1-2; the match to TRBD1 covers 8 bases. The CDR3 covers 14 residues. The V segment lost 3 bases and the J segment 0 bases; nucleotides outside the gene matches: 0.

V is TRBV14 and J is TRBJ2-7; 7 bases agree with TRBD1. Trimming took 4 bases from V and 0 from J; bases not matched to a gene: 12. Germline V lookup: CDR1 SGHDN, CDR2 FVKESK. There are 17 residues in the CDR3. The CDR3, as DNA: TGTGCCAGCAGCCTCCCCCTGCGCCGGGACAGCTCCTACGAGCAGTACTTC. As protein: CASSLPLRRDSSYEQYF.

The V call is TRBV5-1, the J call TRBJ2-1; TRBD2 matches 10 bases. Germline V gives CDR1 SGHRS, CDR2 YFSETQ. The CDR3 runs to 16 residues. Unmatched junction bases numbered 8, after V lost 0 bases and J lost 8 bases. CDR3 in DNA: TGCGCCAGCAGCTTGGCAGGACTAGCGGTCTCCCATGAGCAGTTCTTC. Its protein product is CASSLAGLAVSHEQFF.

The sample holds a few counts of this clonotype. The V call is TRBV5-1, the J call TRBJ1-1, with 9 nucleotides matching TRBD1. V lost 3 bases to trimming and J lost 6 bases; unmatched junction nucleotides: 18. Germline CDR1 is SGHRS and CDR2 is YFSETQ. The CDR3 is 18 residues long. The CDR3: CASSYPEGQGLLMAEAFF. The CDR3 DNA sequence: TGCGCCAGCAGCTACCCTGAGGGACAGGGCCTATTGATGGCTGAAGCTTTCTTT.

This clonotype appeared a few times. The chain's CDR3 is CASSLTGAQIYEQYF. The DNA of the CDR3 is TGTGCCAGCAGCTTAACCGGGGCGCAGATCTACGAGCAGTACTTC. The J gene is TRBJ2-7, the V gene TRBV7-3; possibly TRBD1 or TRBD2 for D (5 bases each). The CDR3 extends over 15 amino acids. V lost 0 bases and J 3 bases, leaving 12 bases between the germline ends. Germline loops: CDR1 SGHTA, CDR2 FQGTGA. The full variable domain, completed using reference TRBV7-3 and TRBJ2-7, is GAGVSQTPSNKVTEKGKYVELRCDPISGHTALYWYRQSLGQGPEFLIYFQGTGAADDSGLPNDRFFAVRPEGSVSTLKIQRTERGDSAVYLCASSLTGAQIYEQYFGPGTRLTVT.

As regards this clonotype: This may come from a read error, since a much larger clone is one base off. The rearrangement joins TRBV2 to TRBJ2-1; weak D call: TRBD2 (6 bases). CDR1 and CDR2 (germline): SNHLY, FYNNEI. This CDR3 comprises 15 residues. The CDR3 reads CASHPPAGTYNGQFF. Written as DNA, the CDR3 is TGTGCCAGCCACCCACCCGCGGGAACCTACAATGGGCAGTTCTTC. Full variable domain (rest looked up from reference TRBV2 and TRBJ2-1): EPEVTQTPSHQVTQMGQEVILRCVPISNHLYFYWYRQILGQKVEFLVSFYNNEISEKSEIFDDQFSVERPDGSNFTLKIRSTKLEDSAMYFCASHPPAGTYNGQFFGPGTRLTVL.

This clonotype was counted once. The CDR3, as DNA: TGCGCCAGCACGGGGGGCCAAGAGACCCAGTTCTTC. This translates into CASTGGQETQFF. The chain links TRBV5-1 to TRBJ2-5; possible D gene TRBD2, 7 bases. The J call could be wrong; TRBJ2-1 is a better fit for the DNA end. Germline CDR1 is SGHRS and CDR2 is YFSETQ. The CDR3 spans 12 residues.

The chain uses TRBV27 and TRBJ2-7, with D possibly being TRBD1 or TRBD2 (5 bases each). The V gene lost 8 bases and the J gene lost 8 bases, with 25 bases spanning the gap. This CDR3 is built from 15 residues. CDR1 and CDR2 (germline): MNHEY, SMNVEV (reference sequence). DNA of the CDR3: TGTGCCAGCTTCGACCCCGGGACCGGGACCCGTAAGCAGTACTTC. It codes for CASFDPGTGTRKQYF.

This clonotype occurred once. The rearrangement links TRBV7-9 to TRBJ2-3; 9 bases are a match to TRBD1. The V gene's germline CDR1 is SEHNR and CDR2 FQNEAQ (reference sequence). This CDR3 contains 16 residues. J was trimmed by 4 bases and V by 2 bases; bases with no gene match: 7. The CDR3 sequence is CASSLSEQGAADTQYF. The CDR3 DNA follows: TGTGCCAGCAGCTTATCCGAACAGGGGGCCGCAGATACGCAGTATTTT. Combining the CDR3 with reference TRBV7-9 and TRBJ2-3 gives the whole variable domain DTGVSQNPRHKITKRGQNVTFRCDPISEHNRLYWYRQTLGQGPEFLTYFQNEAQLEKSRLLSDRFSAERPKGSFSTLEIQRTEQGDSAMYLCASSLSEQGAADTQYFGPGTRLTVL.

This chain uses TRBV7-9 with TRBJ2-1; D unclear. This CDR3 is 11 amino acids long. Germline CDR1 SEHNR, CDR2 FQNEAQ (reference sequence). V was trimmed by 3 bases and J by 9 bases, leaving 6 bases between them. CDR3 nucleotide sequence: TGTGCCAGCAGCTTTTATACTGAGCAGTTCTTC. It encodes CASSFYTEQFF.

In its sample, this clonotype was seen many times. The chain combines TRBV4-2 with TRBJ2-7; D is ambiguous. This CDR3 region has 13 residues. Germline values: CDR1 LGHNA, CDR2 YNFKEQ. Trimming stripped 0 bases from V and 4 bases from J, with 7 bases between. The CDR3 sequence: CASSQDGWYEQYF. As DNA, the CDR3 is TGTGCCAGCAGCCAAGATGGATGGTACGAGCAGTACTTC.